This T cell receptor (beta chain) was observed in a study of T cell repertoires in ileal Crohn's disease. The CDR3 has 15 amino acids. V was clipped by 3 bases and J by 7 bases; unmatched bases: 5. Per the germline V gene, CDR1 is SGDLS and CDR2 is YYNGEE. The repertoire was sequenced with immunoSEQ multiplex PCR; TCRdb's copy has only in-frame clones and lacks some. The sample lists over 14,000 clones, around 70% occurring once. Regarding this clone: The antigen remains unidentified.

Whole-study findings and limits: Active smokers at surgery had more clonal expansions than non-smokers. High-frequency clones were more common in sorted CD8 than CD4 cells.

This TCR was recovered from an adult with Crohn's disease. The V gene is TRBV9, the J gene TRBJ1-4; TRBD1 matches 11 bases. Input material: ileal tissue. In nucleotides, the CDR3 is TGTGCCAGCAGCGAACGGGACAGGGGGGGTGAAAAACTGTTTTTT. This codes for CASSERDRGGEKLFF.